The rows below give T cell receptor beta chains drawn from one sample of a study of T-cell memory formation after mild COVID-19. Via MiXCR, TCRdb re-called the 5' RACE reads, giving one row per CDR3 protein. The sample yields about 560,000 distinct CDR3 sequences, less than 25% seen once. Sequenced input: PBMCs or a T cell subset sorted from them (not recorded which). The origin of the receptors is an adult woman who had mild COVID-19 (a few samples of this study predate the infection). Cell type and time point are not known. Each CDR3 is given with its conserved first and last residue. A D gene is named only where the DNA matches it firmly. The size field is filled for only some rows; it gives once, few, many or a size class.

TRBV6-5	few	-	TRBJ2-5	CASSPAPPETQYF	TGTGCCAGCAGTCCCGCCCCCCCAGAGACCCAGTACTTC
TRBV7-2	-	-	TRBJ1-1	CASSLGGISDTEAFF	TGTGCCAGCAGCTTAGGAGGGATATCGGACACTGAAGCTTTCTTT
TRBV5-1	once	TRBD1	TRBJ1-4	CASSFGDRGLEKLFF	TGCGCCAGCAGCTTCGGGGACAGGGGGCTTGAAAAACTGTTTTTT
TRBV27	few	-	TRBJ1-1	CASTFWEGPEAEAFF	TGTGCCAGCACCTTCTGGGAGGGACCAGAGGCTGAAGCTTTCTTT
TRBV6-5	-	-	TRBJ2-7	CASSYEVPGTYEQYF	TGTGCCAGCAGTTACGAGGTCCCGGGGACCTACGAGCAGTACTTC
TRBV10-3	few	-	TRBJ2-7	CAISESGGLGYEQYF	TGTGCCATCAGTGAGTCCGGGGGTCTCGGCTACGAGCAGTACTTC
TRBV27	-	TRBD2	TRBJ2-3	CASSDTSGITDTQYF	TGTGCCAGCAGTGACACTAGCGGTATCACAGATACGCAGTATTTT
TRBV7-9	few	-	TRBJ2-7	CASSLAGGTGTYEQYF	TGTGCCAGCAGCTTAGCGGGGGGAACTGGGACCTACGAGCAGTACTTC
TRBV5-5	-	-	TRBJ1-2	CASSWGGGGQHYGYTF	TGTGCCAGCAGCTGGGGAGGCGGGGGGCAACACTATGGCTACACCTTC
TRBV7-9	-	-	TRBJ1-1	CASSLVTVPGAFF	TGTGCCAGCAGCTTAGTGACCGTTCCTGGAGCTTTCTTT
TRBV11-2	few	-	TRBJ1-1	CASSSSLGVGNTEAFF	TGTGCCAGCAGCTCTAGCTTGGGGGTCGGGAACACTGAAGCTTTCTTT
TRBV4-2	few	TRBD2	TRBJ2-3	CASTPTPPSGGLRTDTQYF	TGTGCCAGCACCCCGACCCCGCCTAGCGGGGGCCTACGCACAGATACGCAGTATTTT
TRBV6-5	-	-	TRBJ1-5	CASGVGGDQPQHF	TGTGCCAGCGGGGTTGGCGGGGATCAGCCCCAGCATTTT
TRBV5-1	many	-	TRBJ2-5	CASSLAKETQYF	TGCGCCAGCAGCTTGGCCAAGGAGACCCAGTACTTC
TRBV5-1	-	TRBD1	TRBJ1-1	CASSLRQGTEAFF	TGCGCCAGCAGCTTGAGACAGGGTACTGAAGCTTTCTTT
TRBV7-9	few	-	TRBJ2-1	CASSFKQVGNEQFF	TGTGCCAGCAGCTTCAAACAGGTCGGGAATGAGCAGTTCTTC
TRBV12-3/TRBV12-4	few	-	TRBJ2-7	CASRPPTGSGEQYF	TGTGCCAGCAGGCCTCCCACAGGGTCGGGGGAGCAGTACTTC
TRBV5-1	-	-	TRBJ2-6	CASDVDPDSGANVLTF	TGCGCCAGCGACGTAGACCCGGACTCTGGGGCCAACGTCCTGACTTTC
TRBV24-1	-	TRBD2	TRBJ2-5	CATSDIGTRQETQYF	TGTGCCACCAGTGATATAGGGACTAGACAAGAGACCCAGTACTTC
TRBV9	few	-	TRBJ2-7	CASSAADPYEQYF	TGTGCCAGCAGCGCCGCAGACCCCTACGAGCAGTACTTC
TRBV12-3/TRBV12-4	-	-	TRBJ1-2	CASSSTRDHFYGYTF	TGTGCCAGCAGTTCCACTAGGGACCATTTCTATGGCTACACCTTC
TRBV10-3	few	TRBD2	TRBJ2-3	CATRKTSGTDTQYF	TGTGCCACCCGAAAGACTAGCGGCACAGATACGCAGTATTTT
TRBV7-2	few	-	TRBJ2-3	CASCPGGHTDTQYF	TGTGCCAGCTGCCCGGGGGGACACACAGATACGCAGTATTTT
TRBV18	-	TRBD2	TRBJ2-1	CASSLTAGALVNEQFF	TGTGCCAGCTCACTCACAGCGGGGGCCCTAGTCAATGAGCAGTTCTTC
TRBV29-1	-	-	TRBJ2-5	CSVEVGDRPQETQYF	TGCAGCGTTGAAGTTGGAGACAGGCCCCAAGAGACCCAGTACTTC
TRBV7-2	few	-	TRBJ1-2	CASSLPGGNYGYTF	TGTGCCAGCTCCCTCCCGGGGGGTAACTATGGCTACACCTTC
TRBV6-4	-	-	TRBJ2-1	CARRQVLTGDEQFF	TGTGCCAGACGACAGGTTTTAACGGGCGATGAGCAGTTCTTC
TRBV6-2/TRBV6-3	-	TRBD1	TRBJ2-1	CASSSFTTGGCEQFF	TGTGCCAGCAGTTCTTTCACGACAGGGGGCTGTGAGCAGTTCTTC
TRBV7-9	few	-	TRBJ2-4	CASSLVMASFIQYF	TGTGCCAGCAGCTTAGTCATGGCGAGTTTCATTCAGTACTTC
TRBV5-1	-	-	TRBJ2-3	CASSLGAGLATDTQYF	TGCGCCAGCAGCTTGGGCGCTGGGCTAGCCACAGATACGCAGTATTTT
TRBV5-1	few	-	TRBJ2-6	CASTLTDSGANVLTF	TGCGCCAGCACCTTGACAGACTCTGGGGCCAACGTCCTGACTTTC
TRBV5-6	few	-	TRBJ2-2	CASTLNTGELFF	TGTGCCAGCACCTTGAACACCGGGGAGCTGTTTTTT
TRBV7-8	few	-	TRBJ2-5	CASSARLERETQYF	TGTGCCAGCAGCGCCCGACTTGAGAGGGAGACCCAGTACTTC
TRBV25-1	few	-	TRBJ1-6	CASSEFGRSHSPLHF	TGTGCCAGCAGTGAATTTGGCAGGTCCCACTCACCCCTCCACTTT
TRBV4-1	few	TRBD2	TRBJ2-2	CASSQNPGGGATGELFF	TGCGCCAGCAGCCAGAACCCTGGCGGGGGGGCCACCGGGGAGCTGTTTTTT
TRBV9	few	-	TRBJ2-5	CASSKISTRLETQYF	TGTGCCAGCAGCAAAATCTCGACTAGACTGGAGACCCAGTACTTC
TRBV3-1	-	TRBD1	TRBJ2-1	CASSPLPGQGKDEQFF	TGTGCCAGCAGCCCGCTGCCGGGACAGGGGAAAGATGAGCAGTTCTTC
TRBV4-1	-	-	TRBJ2-5	CASSTGLIQETQYF	TGCGCCAGCAGTACGGGACTCATCCAAGAGACCCAGTACTTC
TRBV5-1	-	-	TRBJ2-7	CASSLGPSLYEQYF	TGCGCCAGCAGCTTGGGTCCCAGCCTCTACGAGCAGTACTTC
TRBV20-1	few	-	TRBJ1-1	CSASREGTEAFF	TGCAGTGCTAGTCGGGAGGGCACTGAAGCTTTCTTT
TRBV18	few	TRBD1	TRBJ1-1	CASSPGQGFSTEAFF	TGTGCCAGCTCACCCGGACAGGGGTTCTCGACTGAAGCTTTCTTT
TRBV2	few	TRBD1	TRBJ1-3	CASRQGPVSGNTIYF	TGTGCCAGCAGACAGGGGCCGGTCTCTGGAAACACCATATATTTT
TRBV10-3	few	TRBD2	TRBJ2-5	CAISAAGQETQYF	TGTGCCATCAGTGCAGCGGGACAAGAGACCCAGTACTTC
TRBV13	-	-	TRBJ2-2	CASNDLGEGTGELFF	TGTGCCAGCAACGACCTCGGTGAAGGTACCGGGGAGCTGTTTTTT
TRBV7-9	-	TRBD1	TRBJ2-7	CASSVGQTLSYEQYF	TGTGCCAGCAGCGTGGGACAGACCCTTTCCTACGAGCAGTACTTC
TRBV29-1	few	-	TRBJ2-1	CSVEEARGGEQFF	TGCAGCGTTGAAGAAGCCCGAGGGGGTGAGCAGTTCTTC
TRBV7-6	-	TRBD1	TRBJ1-1	CASSSQGGEPFF	TGTGCCAGCAGCTCACAAGGGGGCGAACCTTTCTTT
TRBV6-6	-	-	TRBJ2-5	CASTDDETQYF	TGTGCCAGCACTGACGATGAGACCCAGTACTTC
TRBV7-8	few	-	TRBJ2-7	CASSPTASLNYEQYF	TGTGCCAGCAGCCCAACCGCCAGCCTGAACTACGAGCAGTACTTC
TRBV14	-	-	TRBJ2-7	CASSQVGGRATYEQYF	TGTGCCAGCAGCCAAGTTGGCGGGCGCGCCACCTACGAGCAGTACTTC
TRBV12-3/TRBV12-4	-	-	TRBJ2-7	CASSFSDEQYF	TGTGCCAGCAGTTTTTCGGACGAGCAGTACTTC
TRBV19	-	TRBD1	TRBJ1-2	CASSIAGQGFSEITRGYTF	TGTGCCAGTAGTATCGCAGGACAGGGTTTTTCTGAAATTACTAGGGGCTACACCTTC